What follows is one TCR beta chain and its context. Profiling relied on immunoSEQ multiplex PCR, and the TCRdb table lists in-frame clones only, not all of them. The table lists over 350,000 clones, more than 85% of them singletons, with roughly 0.02% in the top ten. Trimming left V 3 bases short and J 4 bases short, with 10 bases between. CDR1 is SGHNT, CDR2 YYREEE, per germline (reference sequence). This CDR3 contains 14 residues. These data are taken from a study of shared T cell receptors in the human thymus. The source material was thymocytes. V gene TRBV5-4 combines with J gene TRBJ1-4; D gene unclear. This receptor was obtained from a human donor. This CDR3 is CASSSLANNEKLFF. The CDR3 region has the DNA TGTGCCAGCAGCTCCTTAGCGAATAATGAAAAACTGTTTTTT.